The next 14 T cell receptor beta chains were all read from a single sample in a study of graft-versus-host responses after intestinal transplantation. The repertoire was sequenced with immunoSEQ multiplex PCR; TCRdb's copy has only in-frame clones and lacks some. The top ten clones hold roughly 2.8% of a sample with roughly 56,000 clones, around 91% of them seen once. The sample in question was PBMCs, obtained 118 days after intestinal transplantation. The receptors were sampled from a human patient who received an intestinal transplant, so some T cells may come from the graft donor.

The chain combines TRBV15 with TRBJ2-7; D is possibly TRBD1 or TRBD2 (5 bases each). Germline-derived CDR1 and CDR2 are LNHNV and YYDKDF (reference sequence). The CDR3 loop spans 14 amino acids. V dropped 1 base and J dropped 2 bases, with 9 bases sitting between them. The CDR3 loop is CATSRGGDPYEQYF. The DNA of the CDR3 is TGTGCCACCAGCAGAGGTGGGGACCCCTACGAGCAGTACTTC.

This chain joins TRBV12-1 and TRBJ2-1; the listed D gene, TRBD2, was not tested against the DNA. TRBV12-1 is termed a pseudogene. The CDR3 loop spans 16 amino acids. The DNA for the CDR3 is TGTGCCAGCAGCGGAAACGGACTAGCGGGATGCTATGAGCAGTTCTTC. It codes for CASSGNGLAGCYEQFF.

J is TRBJ1-2 and V is TRBV28; TRBD1 aligns across 9 bases. Germline V gives CDR1 MDHEN, CDR2 SYDVKM. J gave up 5 bases and V 6 bases, and 10 bases lay outside the gene matches. The CDR3 has 15 residues. In DNA form, the CDR3 reads TGTGCCAGCAGAACTTCCGGGACAGGGAGATATGGCTACACCTTC. Translated: CASRTSGTGRYGYTF.

The CDR3 DNA is TGCGCCAGCAGGCCGACCCCCGGGGGTACAGATACGCAGTATTTT. This translates into CASRPTPGGTDTQYF. The chain couples TRBV5-1 to TRBJ2-3, with D tentatively TRBD2 (6 bases). The ends were cut back, 5 bases at V and 3 bases at J, with 16 bases in the middle. The CDR3 totals 15 residues. Germline V gene data show CDR1 as SGHRS and CDR2 as YFSETQ.

The genes are TRBV7-3 and TRBJ2-7, with D tentatively TRBD1 or TRBD2 (5 bases each). The V end lost 2 bases, the J end lost 3 bases, and 14 bases lay between the germline ends. There are 15 residues in the CDR3. Germline loops: CDR1 SGHTA, CDR2 FQGTGA. In DNA form, the CDR3 reads TGTGCCAGCAGCTTAGGGGCTAGCCCCAGCTACGAGCAGTACTTC. It is translated as CASSLGASPSYEQYF. Filled out from reference TRBV7-3 and TRBJ2-7, the complete variable domain reads GAGVSQTPSNKVTEKGKYVELRCDPISGHTALYWYRQSLGQGPEFLIYFQGTGAADDSGLPNDRFFAVRPEGSVSTLKIQRTERGDSAVYLCASSLGASPSYEQYFGPGTRLTVT.

This clone has only one observation. This sequence joins TRBV28 and TRBJ2-6, with no clear D. The CDR3 is 16 residues long. Per germline, CDR1 MDHEN and CDR2 SYDVKM. Trimming took off 0 bases at V and 2 bases at J, with 8 bases between the two ends. CDR3 nucleotides: TGTGCCAGCAGTTTATGGGTTTCAACTGGGGCCAACGTCCTGACTTTC. Its translation: CASSLWVSTGANVLTF.

CDR3 nucleotide sequence: TGTGCCAGCAGCTCCCTTGGAAACACCATATATTTT. Translated, it gives CASSSLGNTIYF. V is TRBV7-9 and J is TRBJ1-3; unclear D gene. Germline CDR1 reads SEHNR; CDR2 reads FQNEAQ (reference sequence). The CDR3 spans 12 residues. With 4 bases removed from V and 3 bases from J, the gap between germline ends came to 4 bases.

This clone was observed a handful of times. J is TRBJ1-4 and V is TRBV28; D perhaps matches TRBD1 (6 bases). V lost 5 bases, J lost 6 bases, and 16 bases lay in between. The CDR3 covers 15 residues. Per germline, CDR1 MDHEN and CDR2 SYDVKM. CDR3: CASSGARGDYEKLFF. DNA for the CDR3: TGTGCCAGCAGTGGGGCGAGGGGGGATTATGAAAAACTGTTTTTT.

This clone appeared a few times. The chain couples TRBV13 to TRBJ2-1; a weak D match, TRBD2 (5 bases). V lost 10 bases and J lost 7, with 17 bases in between. This CDR3 has 13 residues. CDR1 is PRHDT and CDR2 is FYEKMQ in the germline V gene (reference sequence). CDR3 in DNA: TGTGCCACCGGGGTGTGGGGTCGGAATGAGCAGTTCTTC. Residues: CATGVWGRNEQFF. Using reference TRBV13 and TRBJ2-1 for the parts outside the CDR3, the full variable domain is AAGVIQSPRHLIKEKRETATLKCYPIPRHDTVYWYQQGPGQDPQFLISFYEKMQSDKGSIPDRFSAQQFSDYHSELNMSSLELGDSALYFCATGVWGRNEQFFGPGTRLTVL.

The V gene is TRBV4-2, the J gene TRBJ2-7; the D is unclear. Germline loops: CDR1 LGHNA, CDR2 YNFKEQ. V lost 4 bases, J lost 0 bases, and 7 bases lay in between. The CDR3 is 13 residues long. The CDR3 DNA sequence: TGTGCCAGCAGCCTTGGAACCTCCTACGAGCAGTACTTC. It yields the protein CASSLGTSYEQYF.

This chain joins TRBV2 and TRBJ1-1, with a weak D call TRBD1 (5 bases). The V end was cut by 8 bases, the J end by 0 bases, with 13 bases between. The germline CDR1 and CDR2 sequences are SNHLY and FYNNEI. This CDR3 contains 14 residues. CDR3 in DNA: TGTGCCAGCCGAATGTGGGGGGTGAACACTGAAGCTTTCTTT. Its translation is CASRMWGVNTEAFF.

This clone was seen only once. The V gene is TRBV11-2, the J gene TRBJ1-6, with 7 bases aligning to TRBD1. Germline assignment: CDR1 SGHAT and CDR2 FQNNGV. Germline trimming cut 7 bases from V and 0 bases from J; bases unmatched to any gene: 3. The CDR3 is made up of 15 amino acids. CDR3 amino acids: CASTTGSSYNSPLHF. As DNA, the CDR3 is TGTGCCAGCACGACAGGGAGCTCCTATAATTCACCCCTCCACTTT.

The chain has TRBV7-9 and TRBJ1-2; D might be TRBD1 (6 bases). Trimming cost V 5 bases and J 4 bases, with 8 bases left between them. The CDR3 contains 12 residues. Germline V gene sequence: CDR1 SEHNR, CDR2 FQNEAQ (reference sequence). The CDR3 is CASSQDSYGYTF. CDR3 nucleotide sequence: TGTGCCAGCAGCCAGGACAGCTATGGCTACACCTTC.

This clone was detected once. The rearrangement joins TRBV28 to TRBJ1-1, with D unclear. The CDR3 is 16 amino acids. Germline V gene sequence: CDR1 MDHEN, CDR2 SYDVKM. Trimming stripped 5 bases from V and 0 bases from J, with 16 bases between. The CDR3 protein is CASSTPLTVLNTEAFF. The DNA for the CDR3 is TGTGCCAGCAGTACCCCCCTTACAGTATTGAACACTGAAGCTTTCTTT.